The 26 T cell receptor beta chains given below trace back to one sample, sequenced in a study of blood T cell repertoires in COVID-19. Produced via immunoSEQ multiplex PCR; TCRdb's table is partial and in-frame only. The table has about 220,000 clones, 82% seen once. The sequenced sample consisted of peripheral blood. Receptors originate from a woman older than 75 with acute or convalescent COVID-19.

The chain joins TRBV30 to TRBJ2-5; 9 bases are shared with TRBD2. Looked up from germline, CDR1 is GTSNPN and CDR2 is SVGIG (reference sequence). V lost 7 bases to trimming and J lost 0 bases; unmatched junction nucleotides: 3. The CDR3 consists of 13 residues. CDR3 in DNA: TGTGCCTTAATAGCGGGGGACCAAGAGACCCAGTACTTC. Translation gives CALIAGDQETQYF.

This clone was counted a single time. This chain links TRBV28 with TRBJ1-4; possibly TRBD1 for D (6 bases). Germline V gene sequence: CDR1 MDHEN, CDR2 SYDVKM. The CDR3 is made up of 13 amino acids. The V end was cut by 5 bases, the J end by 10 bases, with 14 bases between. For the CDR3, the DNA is TGTGCCAGCAGTGCATACAGGGAGGGAAAACTGTTTTTT. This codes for CASSAYREGKLFF.

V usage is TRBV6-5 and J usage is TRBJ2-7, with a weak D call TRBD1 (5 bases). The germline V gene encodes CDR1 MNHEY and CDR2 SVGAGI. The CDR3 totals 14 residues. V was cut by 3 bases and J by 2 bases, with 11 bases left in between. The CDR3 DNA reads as TGTGCCAGCAGTTATATCCAGGGTCCCTACGAGCAGTACTTC. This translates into CASSYIQGPYEQYF.

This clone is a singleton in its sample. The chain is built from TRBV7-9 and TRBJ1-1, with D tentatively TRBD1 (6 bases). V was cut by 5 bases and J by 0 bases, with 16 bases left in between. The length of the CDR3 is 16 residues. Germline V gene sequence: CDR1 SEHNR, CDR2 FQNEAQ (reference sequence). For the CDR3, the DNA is TGTGCCAGCAGCCCTCGACAGGCGATCATGAACACTGAAGCTTTCTTT. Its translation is CASSPRQAIMNTEAFF.

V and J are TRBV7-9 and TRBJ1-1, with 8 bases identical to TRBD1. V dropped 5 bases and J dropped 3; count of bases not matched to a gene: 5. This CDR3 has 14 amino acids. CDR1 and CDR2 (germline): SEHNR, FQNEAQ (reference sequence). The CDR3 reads CASSAGQGDTEAFF. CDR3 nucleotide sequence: TGTGCCAGCAGCGCAGGACAGGGAGACACTGAAGCTTTCTTT.

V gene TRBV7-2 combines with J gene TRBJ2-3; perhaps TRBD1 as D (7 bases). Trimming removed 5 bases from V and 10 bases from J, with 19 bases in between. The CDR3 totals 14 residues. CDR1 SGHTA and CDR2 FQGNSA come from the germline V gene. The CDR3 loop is CASSQGGPTTAQYF. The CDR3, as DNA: TGTGCCAGCAGCCAGGGGGGCCCCACGACGGCGCAGTATTTT.

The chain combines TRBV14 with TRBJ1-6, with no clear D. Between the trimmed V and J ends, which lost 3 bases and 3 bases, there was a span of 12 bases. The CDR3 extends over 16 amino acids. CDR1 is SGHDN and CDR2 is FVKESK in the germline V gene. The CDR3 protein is CASSHPAGNYNSPLHF. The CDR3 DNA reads TGTGCCAGCAGCCACCCCGCCGGGAACTATAATTCACCCCTCCACTTT.

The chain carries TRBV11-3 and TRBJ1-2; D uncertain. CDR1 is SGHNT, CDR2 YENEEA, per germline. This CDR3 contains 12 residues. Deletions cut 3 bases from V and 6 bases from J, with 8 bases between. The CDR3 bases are TGTGCCAGCAGCTTTCACTCCAATGGCTACACCTTC. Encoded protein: CASSFHSNGYTF. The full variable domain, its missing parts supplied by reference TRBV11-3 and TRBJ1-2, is EAGVVQSPRYKIIEKKQPVAFWCNPISGHNTLYWYLQNLGQGPELLIRYENEEAVDDSQLPKDRFSAERLKGVDSTLKIQPAELGDSAVYLCASSFHSNGYTFGSGTRLTVV.

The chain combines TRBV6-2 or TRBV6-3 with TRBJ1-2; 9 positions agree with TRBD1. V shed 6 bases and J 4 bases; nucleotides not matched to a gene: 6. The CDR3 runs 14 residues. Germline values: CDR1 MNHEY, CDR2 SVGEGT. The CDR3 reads CASSQGQGTYGYTF. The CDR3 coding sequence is TGTGCCAGCAGCCAGGGACAGGGCACCTATGGCTACACCTTC.

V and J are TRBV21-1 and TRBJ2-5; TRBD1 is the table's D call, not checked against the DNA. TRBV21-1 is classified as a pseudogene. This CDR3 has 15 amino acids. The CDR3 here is CASSNRRPFRETQYF. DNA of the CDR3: TGTGCCAGCAGCAACCGTCGGCCTTTCAGGGAGACCCAGTACTTC.

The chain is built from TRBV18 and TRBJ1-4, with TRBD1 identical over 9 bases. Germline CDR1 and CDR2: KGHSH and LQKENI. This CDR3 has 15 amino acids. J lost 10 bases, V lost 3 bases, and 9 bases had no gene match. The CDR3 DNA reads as TGTGCCAGCTCACCCCCGGGACAGGGACGTGGAAAACTGTTTTTT. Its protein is CASSPPGQGRGKLFF.

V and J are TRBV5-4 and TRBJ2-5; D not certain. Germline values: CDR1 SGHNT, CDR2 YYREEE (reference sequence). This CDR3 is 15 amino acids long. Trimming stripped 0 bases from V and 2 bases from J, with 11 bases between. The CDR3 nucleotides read TGTGCCAGCAGCTTGGCCTTGGCAGCGCAAGAGACCCAGTACTTC. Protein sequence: CASSLALAAQETQYF.

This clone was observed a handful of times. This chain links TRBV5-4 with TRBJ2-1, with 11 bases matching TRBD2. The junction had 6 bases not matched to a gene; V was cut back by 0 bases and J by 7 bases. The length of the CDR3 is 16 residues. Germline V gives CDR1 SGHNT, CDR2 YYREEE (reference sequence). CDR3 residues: CASSLGLAGGQNEQFF. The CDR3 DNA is TGTGCCAGCAGCTTGGGGCTAGCGGGGGGCCAGAATGAGCAGTTCTTC.

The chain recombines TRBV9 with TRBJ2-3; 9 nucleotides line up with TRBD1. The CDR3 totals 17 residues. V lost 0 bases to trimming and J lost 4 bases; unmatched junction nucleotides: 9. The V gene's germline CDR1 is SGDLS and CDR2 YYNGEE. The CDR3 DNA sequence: TGTGCCAGCAGCGTAGCATTTACCGGGACAGGGCCAGATACGCAGTATTTT. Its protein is CASSVAFTGTGPDTQYF.

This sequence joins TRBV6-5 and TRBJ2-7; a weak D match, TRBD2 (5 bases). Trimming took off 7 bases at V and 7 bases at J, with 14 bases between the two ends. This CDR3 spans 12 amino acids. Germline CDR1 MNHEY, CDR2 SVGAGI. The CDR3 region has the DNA TGTGCCAGCACTGGGTACCCGGGGGAGCAGTACTTC. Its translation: CASTGYPGEQYF.

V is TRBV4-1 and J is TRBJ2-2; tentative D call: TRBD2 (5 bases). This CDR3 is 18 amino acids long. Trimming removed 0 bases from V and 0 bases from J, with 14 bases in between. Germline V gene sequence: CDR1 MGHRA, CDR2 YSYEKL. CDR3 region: CASSQEVAGKTNTGELFF. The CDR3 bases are TGCGCCAGCAGCCAAGAAGTCGCGGGTAAAACGAACACCGGGGAGCTGTTTTTT.

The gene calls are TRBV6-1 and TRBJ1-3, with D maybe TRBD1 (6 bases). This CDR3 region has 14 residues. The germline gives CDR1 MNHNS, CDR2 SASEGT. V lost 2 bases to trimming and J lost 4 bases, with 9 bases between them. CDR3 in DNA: TGTGCCAGCAGTGAACCAGGGGCCGGAAACACCATATATTTT. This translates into CASSEPGAGNTIYF.

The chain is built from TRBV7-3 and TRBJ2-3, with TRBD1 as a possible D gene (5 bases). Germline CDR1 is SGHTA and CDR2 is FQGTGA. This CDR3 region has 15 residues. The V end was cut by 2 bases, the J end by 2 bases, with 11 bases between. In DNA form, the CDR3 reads TGTGCCAGCAGCTTAGCGGCAGGGCCCACAGATACGCAGTATTTT. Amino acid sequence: CASSLAAGPTDTQYF.

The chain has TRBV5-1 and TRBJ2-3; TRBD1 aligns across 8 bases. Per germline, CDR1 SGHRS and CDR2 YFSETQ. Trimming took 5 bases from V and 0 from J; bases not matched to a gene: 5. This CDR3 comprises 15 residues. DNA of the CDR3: TGCGCCAGCAGTGAACAGGGGGGTAGCACAGATACGCAGTATTTT. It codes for CASSEQGGSTDTQYF.

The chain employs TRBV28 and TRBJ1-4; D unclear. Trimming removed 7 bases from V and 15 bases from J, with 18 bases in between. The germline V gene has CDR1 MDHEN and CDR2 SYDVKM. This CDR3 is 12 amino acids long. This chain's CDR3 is CASTNPGSPVFF. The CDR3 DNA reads TGTGCCAGCACCAACCCCGGGTCGCCTGTGTTTTTT.

The CDR3 bases are TGTGCCAGCAGCCCGCGACTAGCGGACGGGGAGCTGTTTTTT. Translated, it gives CASSPRLADGELFF. The V gene is TRBV9, the J gene TRBJ2-2; TRBD2 aligns across 9 bases. Per the germline V gene, CDR1 is SGDLS and CDR2 is YYNGEE. CDR3 length equals 14 residues. The junction had 5 bases not matched to a gene; V was cut back by 4 bases and J by 7 bases.

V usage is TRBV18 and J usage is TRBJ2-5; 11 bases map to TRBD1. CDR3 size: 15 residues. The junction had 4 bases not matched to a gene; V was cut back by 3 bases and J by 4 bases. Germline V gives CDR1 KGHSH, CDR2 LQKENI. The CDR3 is CASSPDRGLGETQYF. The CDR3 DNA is TGTGCCAGCTCACCGGACAGGGGGCTAGGAGAGACCCAGTACTTC.

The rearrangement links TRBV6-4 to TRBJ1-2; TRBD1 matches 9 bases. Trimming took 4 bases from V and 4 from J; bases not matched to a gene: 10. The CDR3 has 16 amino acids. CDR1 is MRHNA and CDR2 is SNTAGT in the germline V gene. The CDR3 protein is CASSVVQGAYGYGYTF. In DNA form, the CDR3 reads TGTGCCAGCAGTGTCGTACAGGGGGCGTATGGCTATGGCTACACCTTC.

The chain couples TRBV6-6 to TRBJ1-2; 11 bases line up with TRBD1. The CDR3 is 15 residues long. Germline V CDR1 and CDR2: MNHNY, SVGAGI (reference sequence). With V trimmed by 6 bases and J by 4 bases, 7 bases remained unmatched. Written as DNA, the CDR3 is TGTGCCAGCAGATTAGGACAGGGGGCCGTCTATGGCTACACCTTC. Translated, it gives CASRLGQGAVYGYTF.

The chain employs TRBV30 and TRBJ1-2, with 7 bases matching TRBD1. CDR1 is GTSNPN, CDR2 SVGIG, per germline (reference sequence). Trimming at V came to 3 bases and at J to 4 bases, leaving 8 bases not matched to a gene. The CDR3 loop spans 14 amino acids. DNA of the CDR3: TGTGCCTGGAGCACAGGGACAGTCGCCTATGGCTACACCTTC. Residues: CAWSTGTVAYGYTF. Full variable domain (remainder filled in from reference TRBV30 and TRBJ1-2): SQTIHQWPATLVQPVGSPLSLECTVEGTSNPNLYWYRQAAGRGLQLLFYSVGIGQISSEVPQNLSASRPQDRQFILSSKKLLLSDSGFYLCAWSTGTVAYGYTFGSGTRLTVV.

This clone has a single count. The CDR3 DNA reads as TGTGCCAGTAGTATCTCGCCAAGTAGGGGTGATAGCAATCAGCCCCAGCATTTT. As protein: CASSISPSRGDSNQPQHF. The chain combines TRBV19 with TRBJ1-5, with D possibly TRBD1 on 5 matching bases. V was clipped by 3 bases and J by 0 bases, with 18 bases between them. The germline CDR1 and CDR2 sequences are LNHDA and SQIVND (reference sequence). The CDR3 totals 18 residues.